A selection of T cell receptor beta chains follows, all from one sample in a study of cytomegalovirus exposure and HLA in healthy donors. Some clones are missing from TCRdb's copy, which holds only in-frame ones; the method was immunoSEQ multiplex PCR. The sample yields 100,000 to 150,000 clones, approximately 80% seen once. What was sequenced was PBMCs. The receptor set was obtained from a girl between 2 and 10 years old in good health and CMV-seronegative. Each CDR3 is given with its conserved first and last residue. A D gene is named only where the DNA matches it firmly. The size entry is marked missing in some rows and otherwise reads once, few, many or a size class.

. . TRBJ2-3 TRBV6-4 TGTGCCAGCAGTGAAGGGGGAAGCACAGATACGCAGTATTTT CASSEGGSTDTQYF
TRBD2 . TRBJ2-4 TRBV30 TGTGCCTGGAGTCCACCGTGGGGGGGGAAGGCCAAAAACATTCAGTACTTC CAWSPPWGGKAKNIQYF
. few TRBJ2-7 TRBV7-8 TGTGCCAGCAGCTTACGGCAGACATCCTACGAGCAGTACTTC CASSLRQTSYEQYF
TRBD2 . TRBJ2-1 TRBV4-2 TGTGCCAGCAGCCAAGATCCTAGCGGGGGATACAATGAGCAGTTCTTC CASSQDPSGGYNEQFF
. once TRBJ2-3 TRBV14 TGTGCCAGCAGCCAAGTCCGGAGCACAGATACGCAGTATTTT CASSQVRSTDTQYF
TRBD1 . TRBJ1-2 TRBV6-1 TGTGCCAGCAGTGAATGGACAGGGGGACTCTATGGCTACACCTTC CASSEWTGGLYGYTF
. . TRBJ1-6 TRBV11-2 TGTGCCAGCAGCTTAGAGGGGGGGGGACGGACCTATAATTCACCCCTCCACTTT CASSLEGGGRTYNSPLHF
TRBD2 . TRBJ2-1 TRBV9 TGTGCCAGCAGCGGCACTAGCGCGGGAGGACACAATGAGCAGTTCTTC CASSGTSAGGHNEQFF
. . TRBJ2-2 TRBV4-2 TGTGCCAGCAGCCAAGATGAGGAGCTTCCCCGGGAGCTGTTTTTT CASSQDEELPRELFF
. . TRBJ2-2 TRBV4-3 TGCGCCAGCAGCCCCGTAAACACCGGGGAGCTGTTTTTT CASSPVNTGELFF
TRBD2 . TRBJ2-2 TRBV30 TGTGCCTGCCGGTCCCGGGAGGGCCGTTATACCGGGGAGCTGTTTTTT CACRSREGRYTGELFF
. . TRBJ1-1 TRBV29-1 TGCAGCGTCACTCTCCGGAACAGGGACCGTATTACTGAAGCTTTCTTT CSVTLRNRDRITEAFF
TRBD2 many TRBJ2-7 TRBV6-5 TGTGCCAGCAGTTACGAGGCTAGCGGAGCCTACGAGCAGTACTTC CASSYEASGAYEQYF
. few TRBJ2-6 TRBV19 TGTGCCAGTAGTATGATTGGAGGGATTGGGGCCAACGTCCTGACTTTC CASSMIGGIGANVLTF
. . TRBJ1-1 TRBV6-1 TGTGCCCATAACGAGGCTGAAGCTTTCTTT CAHNEAEAFF
TRBD2 . TRBJ2-7 TRBV7-2 TGTGCCAGCAGCCCCGGGGATCTAGCGGGGGCGGAGCAGTACTTC CASSPGDLAGAEQYF
TRBD1 . TRBJ1-1 TRBV30 TGTGCCTGGAGGGCTCAGGACAGGGGGGTTTGGACAAACACTGAAGCTTTCTTT CAWRAQDRGVWTNTEAFF
TRBD1 . TRBJ1-2 TRBV10-3 TGTGCCATCAGTGAGCGCGGGACAGGTCCTAACTATGGCTACACCTTC CAISERGTGPNYGYTF
. once TRBJ1-4 TRBV28 TGTGCCAGCAGTTCACAGGGACCCACTAATGAAAAACTGTTTTTT CASSSQGPTNEKLFF
TRBD1 . TRBJ1-6 TRBV6-1 TGTGCCAGCAGGTCGGAGGGACAGGGTGGGTCACCCCTCCACTTT CASRSEGQGGSPLHF
. . TRBJ1-2 TRBV5-6 TGTGCCAGCAGCTTGCATCGACAAAACGAATTATATGGCTACACCTTC CASSLHRQNELYGYTF
TRBD2 . TRBJ2-3 TRBV4-3 TGCGCCAGCAGCCAAGAAACTAGCGCAAACACAGATACGCAGTATTTT CASSQETSANTDTQYF
. once TRBJ1-5 TRBV4-1 TGCGCCAGCAGCCAATTTTTTCCCACACAGGCGCGGAGCAATCAGCCCCAGCATTTT CASSQFFPTQARSNQPQHF
TRBD2 . TRBJ2-5 TRBV7-9 TGTGCCAGCAGCTGGGTAGCGGGGGGAACTCAAGAGACCCAGTACTTC CASSWVAGGTQETQYF
TRBD1 . TRBJ2-2 TRBV6-1 TGTGCCAGCAGCGGACAGGGGGCAATCGGGGAGCTGTTTTTT CASSGQGAIGELFF
TRBD2 . TRBJ2-3 TRBV11-3 TGTGCCAGCAGCGACGGGGGGGCTCTCACAGATACGCAGTATTTT CASSDGGALTDTQYF
TRBD2 . TRBJ2-1 TRBV4-2 TGTGCCAGCAGCCAAGGGACTAGCTTCAATGAGCAGTTCTTC CASSQGTSFNEQFF
TRBD2 . TRBJ2-4 TRBV15 TGTGCCACCAGCAGGGGCCTAGCGGGGGGTGGTAACATTCAGTACTTC CATSRGLAGGGNIQYF
TRBD2 . TRBJ2-7 TRBV2 TGTGCCAGCTTAAGCGGGGGCTCCTACGAGCAGTACTTC CASLSGGSYEQYF
TRBD1 . TRBJ1-1 TRBV9 TGTGCCAGCGGGATTACAGGGGAAGGTGAAGCTTTCTTT CASGITGEGEAFF
TRBD2 . TRBJ2-1 TRBV29-1 TGCAGCGTCGCACTAGCGGGAGCTTACAATGAGCAGTTCTTC CSVALAGAYNEQFF
TRBD2 few TRBJ2-1 TRBV19 TGTGCCAGTAGGCCTAGGACTAGCGGGAGGGGCAATGAGCAGTTCTTC CASRPRTSGRGNEQFF
TRBD1 . TRBJ2-3 TRBV15 TGTGCCACCATCGACCGCACAGGGGGCACAGATACGCAGTATTTT CATIDRTGGTDTQYF
TRBD1 . TRBJ2-3 TRBV7-2 TGTGCCAGCAGCTCAGCGGACAGGGCCTACACAGATACGCAGTATTTT CASSSADRAYTDTQYF
. . TRBJ2-5 TRBV7-9 TGTGCCAGCAGCCCCCCAGCGGAAGAGACCCAGTACTTC CASSPPAEETQYF
. . TRBJ1-5 TRBV7-2 TGTGCCAGCAGCTTAGTTGCCGCCTCCGGGGGTCAGCCCCAGCATTTT CASSLVAASGGQPQHF
TRBD2 . TRBJ2-5 TRBV15 TGTGCCACCAGCAGATCCTGGACTAGCGGGGTCGGGGAGACCCAGTACTTC CATSRSWTSGVGETQYF
. . TRBJ2-1 TRBV9 TGTGCCAGCAGCGTAGTTCCAACGGGATCGAGCAATGAGCAGTTCTTC CASSVVPTGSSNEQFF
TRBD2 . TRBJ2-3 TRBV11-2 TGTGCCAGCAGCTTAAGGACTAGCGGGTGGTCAGATACGCAGTATTTT CASSLRTSGWSDTQYF
TRBD1 once TRBJ1-1 TRBV18 TGTGCCAGCTCTACCGGAGCAGGGGGATCAACTGAAGCTTTCTTT CASSTGAGGSTEAFF
TRBD2 . TRBJ2-5 TRBV18 TGTGCCAGCTCACCACCCCGCGCGGGAGATCTTGGGGAGACCCAGTACTTC CASSPPRAGDLGETQYF
TRBD1 . TRBJ2-7 TRBV6-5 TGTGCCAGCAGTTACTCTCGGGACAGCCTCTCCTACGAGCAGTACTTC CASSYSRDSLSYEQYF
TRBD1 . TRBJ1-2 TRBV27 TGTGCCAGCAGTTTAACGCAGGGGGCGCGGATCTATGGCTACACCTTC CASSLTQGARIYGYTF